Each of the 31 T cell receptor beta chains below was sequenced from the same sample in a study of graft-versus-host responses after intestinal transplantation. Generated by immunoSEQ multiplex PCR, the TCRdb table keeps only in-frame clones and is missing some. This repertoire shows 40,000 or so clones, over 85% found once; its top ten account for approximately 7.1%. The sequencing used PBMCs, collected 267 days after transplant. The origin of the receptors is a human patient who received an intestinal transplant, so some T cells may come from the graft donor.

The CDR3 DNA follows: TGTGCTAGTGGTGGGACTAGCGGGGGGTCAGGGGAGCTGTTTTTT. This codes for CASGGTSGGSGELFF. The chain has TRBV12-5 and TRBJ2-2; 15 nucleotides line up with TRBD2. CDR1 LGHNT and CDR2 FRNRAP come from the germline V gene. The V and J ends lost 5 bases and 8 bases, in that order; junction bases with no gene match: 3. The CDR3 covers 15 residues.

The V and J genes are TRBV18 and TRBJ1-2; TRBD1 matches at 7 bases. V lost 2 bases, J lost 4 bases, and 10 bases stayed unmatched. Germline CDR1 and CDR2: KGHSH and LQKENI. This CDR3 is 16 amino acids long. The CDR3 loop reads CASSPMSTGAIYGYTF. CDR3 sequence (DNA): TGTGCCAGCTCACCAATGAGTACAGGGGCCATCTATGGCTACACCTTC.

The chain links TRBV11-3 to TRBJ1-4; tentative D call: TRBD1 (5 bases). The CDR3 covers 15 residues. V was clipped by 4 bases and J by 7 bases, with 16 bases between them. Germline CDR1 SGHNT, CDR2 YENEEA. DNA of the CDR3: TGTGCCAGCAGCTCCACTGACAGTTATCCTGAAAAACTGTTTTTT. Encoded protein: CASSSTDSYPEKLFF. The complete variable domain, with remaining parts taken from reference TRBV11-3 and TRBJ1-4, reads EAGVVQSPRYKIIEKKQPVAFWCNPISGHNTLYWYLQNLGQGPELLIRYENEEAVDDSQLPKDRFSAERLKGVDSTLKIQPAELGDSAVYLCASSSTDSYPEKLFFGSGTQLSVL.

This clone has just one count. The V and J genes are TRBV4-2 and TRBJ2-3, with unresolved D. The CDR3 runs 15 residues. Germline V gene data show CDR1 as LGHNA and CDR2 as YNFKEQ. Trimming removed 0 bases at V and 2 bases at J, with 9 bases between. CDR3 in amino acids: CASSQDWRDTDTQYF. CDR3 coding DNA: TGTGCCAGCAGCCAAGATTGGCGCGACACAGATACGCAGTATTTT.

V usage is TRBV7-9 and J usage is TRBJ1-3; no definite D call. Germline CDR1 is SEHNR and CDR2 is FQNEAQ (reference sequence). Trimming cost V 1 base and J 5 bases, with 0 bases left between them. The CDR3 contains 11 residues. The CDR3 region has the DNA TGTGCCAGCAGCTTAGGAAACACCATATATTTT. Residues: CASSLGNTIYF.

The rearrangement uses TRBV7-9 and TRBJ2-1, with TRBD2 as a possible D gene (5 bases). Germline values: CDR1 SEHNR, CDR2 FQNEAQ (reference sequence). V lost 5 bases and J lost 5, with 16 bases in between. This CDR3 spans 15 amino acids. Here the CDR3 reads CASSPTERANNEQFF. CDR3 nucleotide sequence: TGTGCCAGCAGCCCAACGGAGAGGGCGAACAATGAGCAGTTCTTC.

The chain recombines TRBV11-2 with TRBJ2-3, with D unclear. Germline loops: CDR1 SGHAT, CDR2 FQNNGV. Trimming pared 5 bases from V and 6 bases from J, leaving 12 bases between. There are 13 residues in the CDR3. This chain's CDR3 is CASSPLVGDTQYF. The CDR3 coding sequence is TGTGCCAGCAGCCCGTTGGTCGGGGATACGCAGTATTTT.

On this clone: Sequence at one end of the junction differs from germline and may be a read error. The genes are TRBV7-9 and TRBJ2-1, with D tentatively TRBD1 (6 bases). This CDR3 is built from 17 residues. The germline V gene encodes CDR1 SEHNR and CDR2 FQNEAQ (reference sequence). This CDR3 reads CASSSSTYTQGPIRALF. For the CDR3, the DNA is TGTGCCAGCAGCTCCTCGACCTACACACAGGGCCCCATCCGTGCCCTCTTC.

The chain joins TRBV6-4 to TRBJ2-2, with D possibly matching TRBD2 (6 bases). The germline V and J ends were trimmed by 6 bases and 2 bases, with 13 bases remaining between them. The germline CDR1 and CDR2 sequences are MRHNA and SNTAGT. This CDR3 is built from 15 residues. CDR3 residues: CASSPGGDNTGELFF. In nucleotides, the CDR3 is TGTGCCAGCAGCCCCGGAGGGGACAACACCGGGGAGCTGTTTTTT.

The chain joins TRBV5-8 to TRBJ2-5; 8 bases are shared with TRBD1. From germline, CDR1 is SGHTS and CDR2 YDEGEE. The CDR3 has 16 amino acids. J was trimmed by 2 bases and V by 1 base; bases with no gene match: 7. The CDR3 nucleotides read TGTGCCAGCAGCTTGCTCGGGACAGGTTCTCAAGAGACCCAGTACTTC. Amino acid sequence: CASSLLGTGSQETQYF.

The CDR3 here is CASSEGRTSGGRDEQFF. DNA for the CDR3: TGTGCCAGCAGTGAAGGAAGGACTAGCGGGGGCCGAGATGAGCAGTTCTTC. The V gene is TRBV2, the J gene TRBJ2-1, with 13 bases matching TRBD2. Germline V CDR1 and CDR2: SNHLY, FYNNEI. The CDR3 runs to 17 residues. V lost 1 base and J lost 8; bases outside the gene matches: 8.

J is TRBJ2-7 and V is TRBV6-1; no reliable D call. From germline, CDR1 is MNHNS and CDR2 SASEGT. The CDR3 runs to 13 residues. V lost 4 bases and J lost 2, with 9 bases in between. Here the CDR3 reads CASSAGSTYEQYF. For the CDR3, the DNA is TGTGCCAGCAGTGCTGGCAGTACCTACGAGCAGTACTTC.

This chain connects TRBV19 to TRBJ2-3, with D unresolved. This CDR3 comprises 16 residues. V shed 6 bases and J shed 0 bases, with 16 bases lying between them. CDR1 is LNHDA and CDR2 is SQIVND in the germline V gene (reference sequence). The DNA of the CDR3 is TGTGCCAGTAGCGGCAGGCCCCTCGTTAGCACAGATACGCAGTATTTT. Residues: CASSGRPLVSTDTQYF.

The chain recombines TRBV5-3 with TRBJ2-3; D is possibly TRBD1 or TRBD2 (5 bases each). TRBV5-3 is an ORF, and what it does is uncertain. The length of the CDR3 is 17 residues. Trimming took 0 bases from V and 2 from J, leaving 16 bases between them. This chain's CDR3 is CARSLGGRVQITDTQYF. For the CDR3, the DNA is TGTGCCAGAAGCTTGGGGGGACGGGTCCAGATCACAGATACGCAGTATTTT.

The chain couples TRBV11-1 to TRBJ1-6; D possibly corresponds to TRBD1 (5 bases). The ends were cut back, 5 bases at V and 0 bases at J, with 8 bases in the middle. The germline gives CDR1 SGHAT, CDR2 FQDESV (reference sequence). This CDR3 is 15 amino acids long. For the CDR3, the DNA is TGTGCCAGCAGCCCGGGGGACTCCTATAATTCACCCCTCCACTTT. Amino acid sequence: CASSPGDSYNSPLHF.

V and J are TRBV7-9 and TRBJ2-3; D is ambiguous. Trimming removed 1 base at V and 6 bases at J, with 17 bases between. CDR3 length: 16 residues. CDR1 is SEHNR, CDR2 FQNEAQ, per germline (reference sequence). The CDR3 reads CASSLGEAEYMDTQYF. The CDR3 DNA is TGTGCCAGCAGCTTAGGCGAGGCGGAATACATGGATACGCAGTATTTT.

The chain employs TRBV7-8 and TRBJ1-5, with D perhaps TRBD1 (5 bases). Germline assignment: CDR1 SGHVS and CDR2 FQNEAQ. V gave up 5 bases and J gave up 7 bases, with 9 bases separating them. This CDR3 is 12 amino acids long. CDR3 coding DNA: TGTGCCAGCAGCCCACCAGGGCAGCCCCAGCATTTT. Residues: CASSPPGQPQHF.

This clone was seen a handful of times. This chain links TRBV7-9 with TRBJ1-4; D ambiguous. The CDR3 is 14 residues long. The germline CDR1 and CDR2 sequences are SEHNR and FQNEAQ (reference sequence). Trimming took 7 bases from V and 0 from J, leaving 9 bases between them. The DNA for the CDR3 is TGTGCCAGCATCCTAGAGGCAACTAATGAAAAACTGTTTTTT. Its translation is CASILEATNEKLFF.

This chain links TRBV4-2 with TRBJ1-2; D remains unclear. Trimming removed 0 bases at V and 4 bases at J, with 15 bases between. Germline CDR1 and CDR2: LGHNA and YNFKEQ. The CDR3 contains 16 residues. Here the CDR3 reads CASSQDQSLSPYGYTF. The CDR3 DNA reads as TGTGCCAGCAGCCAAGATCAGTCATTGAGTCCCTATGGCTACACCTTC.

The V and J genes are TRBV6-6 and TRBJ2-5, with TRBD2 identical over 7 bases. The germline gives CDR1 MNHNY, CDR2 SVGAGI (reference sequence). This CDR3 spans 13 amino acids. Losses at the gene ends were 6 bases for V and 3 bases for J; bases not matched to a gene: 4. The CDR3 reads CASRPSGEETQYF. CDR3 nucleotides: TGTGCCAGCAGACCTAGCGGAGAAGAGACCCAGTACTTC.

The V call is TRBV4-1, the J call TRBJ1-4; the D gene is possibly TRBD1 (5 bases). The V gene's germline CDR1 is MGHRA and CDR2 YSYEKL. The CDR3 runs to 17 residues. Trimming shortened V by 0 bases and J by 2 bases, and 13 bases separated the two germline ends. The CDR3 DNA is TGCGCCAGCAGCCAAGAACGTGGGAGGGGCACTAATGAAAAACTGTTTTTT. The encoded protein is CASSQERGRGTNEKLFF.

The chain couples TRBV27 to TRBJ1-2; the match to TRBD1 covers 7 bases. Germline-derived CDR1 and CDR2 are MNHEY and SMNVEV (reference sequence). The CDR3 has 16 amino acids. V was clipped by 4 bases and J by 8 bases; unmatched bases: 16. In nucleotides, the CDR3 is TGTGCCAGCAGTTCCGGGGACAGCGAATGGCCCTGGGGCTACACCTTC. Its translation is CASSSGDSEWPWGYTF.

The V call is TRBV2, the J call TRBJ1-5, with a tentative D call TRBD1 (5 bases). The CDR3 contains 14 residues. The germline V gene encodes CDR1 SNHLY and CDR2 FYNNEI. Trimming pared 3 bases from V and 2 bases from J, leaving 8 bases between. CDR3 DNA: TGTGCCAGCAGTGATTGGGGGGGCAATCAGCCCCAGCATTTT. Protein sequence: CASSDWGGNQPQHF.

As regards this clone: One end of the junction is discordant with germline, which a read error may explain. The rearrangement joins TRBV5-1 to TRBJ1-4; weak D call: TRBD1 (6 bases). Germline V gives CDR1 SGHRS, CDR2 YFSETQ. The length of the CDR3 is 15 residues. DNA for the CDR3: TGCGCCAGCAGCCCCGAAACAGGGAGGCGGGAAAGACTGTTTTTT. Protein sequence: CASSPETGRRERLFF.

The chain carries TRBV27 and TRBJ1-2, with a weak D call TRBD1 (5 bases). The germline CDR1 and CDR2 sequences are MNHEY and SMNVEV (reference sequence). V lost 3 bases, J lost 2 bases, and 7 bases lay in between. This CDR3 has 13 residues. This CDR3 reads CASSLGTNYGYTF. CDR3 nucleotide sequence: TGTGCCAGCAGTTTGGGGACCAACTATGGCTACACCTTC.

The gene calls are TRBV4-2 and TRBJ2-2; 8 nucleotides line up with TRBD1. After removal of 5 bases from V and 2 bases from J, the junction contained 10 bases not matched to a gene. This CDR3 has 17 residues. Germline assignment: CDR1 LGHNA and CDR2 YNFKEQ. CDR3 in DNA: TGTGCCAGCAGCTACACAACCGGGACAGGCAACACCGGGGAGCTGTTTTTT. Its protein product is CASSYTTGTGNTGELFF.

V is TRBV6-1 and J is TRBJ2-1, with 13 nucleotides matching TRBD2. With V trimmed by 2 bases and J by 8 bases, 3 bases remained unmatched. The CDR3 has 15 amino acids. CDR1 MNHNS and CDR2 SASEGT come from the germline V gene. The CDR3 DNA follows: TGTGCCAGCAGTGAAACTAGCGGGGGGGCCGATGAGCAGTTCTTC. It encodes CASSETSGGADEQFF.

The genes are TRBV7-2 and TRBJ2-1; no firm D call. Trimming took 4 bases from V and 7 from J, leaving 11 bases between them. This CDR3 has 13 amino acids. Per germline, CDR1 SGHTA and CDR2 FQGNSA. In DNA, the CDR3 is TGTGCCAGCAGCTCCTTTAGGGCAAATGAGCAGTTCTTC. This sequence encodes CASSSFRANEQFF. The entire variable domain, with the rest obtained from reference TRBV7-2 and TRBJ2-1, is as follows: GAGVSQSPSNKVTEKGKDVELRCDPISGHTALYWYRQSLGQGLEFLIYFQGNSAPDKSGLPSDRFSAERTGGSVSTLTIQRTQQEDSAVYLCASSSFRANEQFFGPGTRLTVL.

The rearrangement uses TRBV18 and TRBJ2-5; possible D gene TRBD2, 6 bases. V lost 4 bases, J lost 5 bases, and 8 bases lay in between. The length of the CDR3 is 12 residues. Per germline, CDR1 KGHSH and CDR2 LQKENI. In nucleotides, the CDR3 is TGTGCCAGCTCACTAGGGAGGGAGACCCAGTACTTC. Its translation is CASSLGRETQYF.

This clone has only one observation. The chain employs TRBV7-9 and TRBJ1-2; the match to TRBD1 covers 8 bases. The CDR3 covers 16 residues. Germline V gene data show CDR1 as SEHNR and CDR2 as FQNEAQ (reference sequence). Trimming cost V 2 bases and J 0 bases; bases outside gene matches: 5. CDR3 residues: CASSLTYRGANYGYTF. The DNA of the CDR3 is TGTGCCAGCAGCTTAACCTACAGGGGGGCTAACTATGGCTACACCTTC. The variable domain in full, with the rest retrieved from reference TRBV7-9 and TRBJ1-2, is DTGVSQNPRHKITKRGQNVTFRCDPISEHNRLYWYRQTLGQGPEFLTYFQNEAQLEKSRLLSDRFSAERPKGSFSTLEIQRTEQGDSAMYLCASSLTYRGANYGYTFGSGTRLTVV.

This chain uses TRBV21-1 with TRBJ2-3. TRBV21-1 is deemed a pseudogene. The CDR3 has 15 amino acids. The CDR3: CARWGAAKWTDTQYF. The DNA of the CDR3 is TGTGCCAGGTGGGGGGCCGCGAAGTGGACAGATACGCAGTATTTT.